These T cell receptor beta chains were read from a single sample in a study of control samples from healthy donors and cancer patients. Assay used: immunoSEQ multiplex PCR; TCRdb lists only in-frame clones, some missing. This table has around 110,000 clones, approximately 90% appearing once. Sequencing was carried out using PBMCs. These receptors were taken from a woman in her forties or fifties with colorectal cancer. CDR3s include the opening cysteine and the closing phenylalanine or tryptophan. A D gene is named only where the DNA matches it firmly. Some rows mark clone size as missing; the rest say once, few, many or name a class of expanded clone.

clone size	J gene	D gene	V gene	CDR3 protein	CDR3 DNA
-	TRBJ2-5	-	TRBV28	CASRPEGGETQYF	TGTGCCAGCAGGCCCGAGGGGGGAGAGACCCAGTACTTC
-	TRBJ2-7	-	TRBV18	CASSLVNHEQYF	TGTGCCAGCTCACTTGTCAACCACGAGCAGTACTTC
-	TRBJ2-1	TRBD2	TRBV11-2	CASSRLAGTYNEQFF	TGTGCCAGCAGTCGACTAGCGGGGACTTACAATGAGCAGTTCTTC
-	TRBJ1-1	-	TRBV25-1	CASSGGAYTEAFF	TGTGCCAGCAGTGGAGGGGCATACACTGAAGCTTTCTTT
once	TRBJ2-7	-	TRBV27	CASSLSAGDRTYEQYF	TGTGCCAGCAGTTTATCGGCCGGGGACCGTACCTACGAGCAGTACTTC
-	TRBJ2-1	TRBD2	TRBV28	CASSPPPLAVRSYNEQFF	TGTGCCAGCAGCCCCCCCCCTCTAGCGGTACGATCCTACAATGAGCAGTTCTTC
-	TRBJ2-7	TRBD2	TRBV10-3	CAIRRGGTSDAEQYF	TGTGCCATTAGGAGGGGAGGGACTAGCGACGCCGAGCAGTACTTC
-	TRBJ2-3	TRBD2	TRBV19	CASSKLAGGTDTQYF	TGTGCCAGTAGTAAACTAGCGGGGGGCACAGATACGCAGTATTTT
few	TRBJ1-3	-	TRBV29-1	CSVGGAGNTIYF	TGCAGCGTCGGGGGGGCTGGAAACACCATATATTTT
-	TRBJ2-2	-	TRBV2	CASSADIGADGELFF	TGTGCCAGCAGCGCTGACATTGGGGCCGACGGGGAGCTGTTTTTT
once	TRBJ2-4	-	TRBV3-1/TRBV3-2	CASSQGAAKNIQYF	TGTGCCAGCAGCCAGGGGGCAGCCAAAAACATTCAGTACTTC
-	TRBJ2-1	TRBD2	TRBV6-4	CASSVSSGETEQFF	TGTGCCAGCAGTGTTTCTAGCGGGGAAACTGAGCAGTTCTTC
-	TRBJ2-3	-	TRBV24-1	CATRSGSTDTQYF	TGTGCCACCAGAAGCGGGAGCACAGATACGCAGTATTTT
-	TRBJ2-2	TRBD2	TRBV9	CASSVVDSGRANTGELFF	TGTGCCAGCAGCGTAGTTGATAGCGGGAGGGCCAACACCGGGGAGCTGTTTTTT
-	TRBJ2-3	-	TRBV11-1	CASSPSRTGDTQYF	TGTGCCAGCAGCCCCTCACGGACCGGAGATACGCAGTATTTT
-	TRBJ1-4	-	TRBV5-5	CASSLHALPSGSDFDEKLFF	TGTGCCAGCAGCCTCCACGCGCTCCCTTCCGGGTCCGACTTTGATGAAAAACTGTTTTTT
-	TRBJ1-4	-	TRBV5-6	CASSRGGEKLFF	TGTGCCAGCAGCCGTGGCGGTGAAAAACTGTTTTTT
-	TRBJ1-2	TRBD1	TRBV28	CASSPGQGARGYGYTF	TGTGCCAGCAGTCCGGGACAGGGGGCGCGGGGCTATGGCTACACCTTC
-	TRBJ1-1	-	TRBV19	CASSIGVGTEAFF	TGTGCCAGTAGTATAGGCGTGGGCACTGAAGCTTTCTTT
-	TRBJ1-2	-	TRBV5-1	CASSPGPQANYGYTF	TGCGCCAGCAGCCCGGGACCCCAAGCTAACTATGGCTACACCTTC